Below are 3 T cell receptor beta chains sequenced from a single sample in a study of T cell responses to AZD1222 COVID-19 vaccine. Clones were read by immunoSEQ multiplex PCR, and TCRdb kept only the in-frame ones, dropping some. Found here are roughly 120,000 clones, 85% to 90% of them singletons; the top ten hold approximately 4.8%. The sequencing used peripheral blood, collected on day 0 of AZD1222 vaccination. Source of these receptors: an adult in good health.

The chain combines TRBV6-6 with TRBJ1-2, with unresolved D. The V end lost 1 base, the J end lost 6 bases, and 12 bases lay between the germline ends. The CDR3 extends over 14 amino acids. From germline, CDR1 is MNHNY and CDR2 SVGAGI (reference sequence). CDR3 residues: CASSYLAGIDGYTF. The CDR3 coding sequence is TGTGCCAGCAGTTACTTGGCCGGGATCGATGGCTACACCTTC.

The rearrangement uses TRBV5-1 and TRBJ1-4; possible D gene TRBD1, 6 bases. This CDR3 comprises 16 residues. Trimming took off 0 bases at V and 3 bases at J, with 12 bases between the two ends. Germline CDR1 SGHRS, CDR2 YFSETQ. The CDR3 sequence: CASSLDGGQANEKLFF. The CDR3 DNA reads as TGCGCCAGCAGCTTGGATGGGGGGCAGGCTAATGAAAAACTGTTTTTT.

V gene TRBV4-1 combines with J gene TRBJ1-2; D perhaps matches TRBD1 (5 bases). V was cut by 1 base and J by 6 bases, with 21 bases left in between. The CDR3 runs 17 residues. Germline CDR1 MGHRA, CDR2 YSYEKL. The CDR3 nucleotides read TGCGCCAGCAGCCAAGTAGGGGCAGGGACGGTAAAGGATGGCTACACCTTC. Encoded protein: CASSQVGAGTVKDGYTF.